Listed below are T cell receptor beta chains from one sample, sequenced in a study of CD8 T cells in Susac syndrome. TCRdb re-analysed the immunoSEQ multiplex PCR reads in MiXCR, keeping a single row per CDR3 protein. The profile shows about 76,000 distinct CDR3 sequences, over 85% of them singletons. The sample consisted of CD8+ T cells from PBMCs. The receptors come from a human donor with Susac syndrome. Each CDR3 is given with its conserved first and last residue. A D gene is named only where the DNA matches it firmly. Not all rows give a size; the values are once, few, many and, for expanded clones, a class.

18	TRBV20-1	NA	TRBJ2-3	NA	TGCAGTGCTACTCAGGTGGAGAAAATAAGAGGTAGCACAGATACGCAGTATTTT	CSATQVEKIRGSTDTQYF
15	TRBV5-1	NA	TRBJ1-4	NA	TGCGCCAGCAGCTTGGTAGGTCTACAGAATGAAAAACTGTTTTTT	CASSLVGLQNEKLFF
14	TRBV19	TRBD2	TRBJ2-2	NA	TGTGCCAGTAGTCCCACTAGCGTCACCGGGGAGCTGTTTTTT	CASSPTSVTGELFF
16	TRBV19	TRBD2	TRBJ2-1	NA	TGTGCCAGCAATAAGAGGGGACTAGCGGACCTCAATGAGCAGTTCTTC	CASNKRGLADLNEQFF
15	TRBV9	NA	TRBJ2-1	NA	TGTGCCAGCAGCCCCGAGTCTGGCTCCTACAATGAGCAGTTCTTC	CASSPESGSYNEQFF
15	TRBV4-2	NA	TRBJ1-1	NA	TGTGCCAGCAGCCAAGATCACGGGGCGAACACTGAAGCTTTCTTT	CASSQDHGANTEAFF
12	TRBV20-1	TRBD1	TRBJ1-2	NA	TGCAGTGCTAGACAGGGGGTCGATGGCTACACCTTC	CSARQGVDGYTF
13	TRBV27	TRBD1	TRBJ2-2	NA	TGTGCCAGCAGTTTAAGGGGGCAGAGGGAGCTGTTTTTT	CASSLRGQRELFF
14	TRBV5-1	NA	TRBJ1-4	NA	TGCGCCAGCAGCTTGGTAGGGGAGAATGAAAAACTGTTTTTT	CASSLVGENEKLFF
16	TRBV28	TRBD2	TRBJ2-3	NA	TGTGCCAGCAGCCTTATGACTAGCCGGAGGACAGATACGCAGTATTTT	CASSLMTSRRTDTQYF
15	TRBV27	NA	TRBJ1-6	NA	TGTGCCAGCAGTTTCAAGGAGTACCCAAATTCACCCCTCCACTTT	CASSFKEYPNSPLHF
13	TRBV18	TRBD1	TRBJ2-7	once	TGTGCCAGCTCAGCCCGGGACAGGGGAGAGCAGTACTTC	CASSARDRGEQYF
14	TRBV20-1	NA	TRBJ2-5	NA	TGCAGTGCTAGGTTGGGAGGACTCCAAGAGACCCAGTACTTC	CSARLGGLQETQYF
14	TRBV5-1	TRBD1	TRBJ1-2	NA	TGCGCCAGCAGCGTCCGGGACAGGGACTATGGCTACACCTTC	CASSVRDRDYGYTF
15	TRBV5-6	TRBD1	TRBJ1-1	NA	TGTGCCAGCAGCTCTCGGGACAGGGGAAGGACTGAAGCTTTCTTT	CASSSRDRGRTEAFF
11	TRBV20-1	NA	TRBJ1-1	NA	TGCAGTCTGGGTAGGGGAGATCGAGCTTTCTTT	CSLGRGDRAFF
14	TRBV12-3/TRBV12-4	NA	TRBJ2-7	NA	TGTGCCAGCAGTAAGGCCGGGGGCGTCTACGAGCAGTACTTC	CASSKAGGVYEQYF
17	TRBV20-1	TRBD1	TRBJ1-1	NA	TGCAGTGCTAGAGATTGGAGGGGGCCGACGCCAAACACTGAAGCTTTCTTT	CSARDWRGPTPNTEAFF
16	TRBV30	TRBD1	TRBJ1-1	NA	TGTGCCTGGTACCCGGGACAGGGGATTCCCGGGGGTGAAGCTTTCTTT	CAWYPGQGIPGGEAFF
13	TRBV20-1	NA	TRBJ2-2	NA	TGCAGTGTTAGGATGGCGAACACCGGGGAGCTGTTTTTT	CSVRMANTGELFF
15	TRBV12-5	TRBD1	TRBJ2-1	NA	TGTGCTAGTGGTTTGGGACAGGGGTCGCACAATGAGCAGTTCTTC	CASGLGQGSHNEQFF
19	TRBV7-3	NA	TRBJ2-2	NA	TGTGCCAGCAGCTCATACAGGGTTGGGAGACCAGTGAACACCGGGGAGCTGTTTTTT	CASSSYRVGRPVNTGELFF
13	TRBV6-5	NA	TRBJ2-5	few	TGTGCCACCTCCGGGACCTTCCAAGAGACCCAGTACTTC	CATSGTFQETQYF
17	TRBV15	TRBD1	TRBJ1-4	NA	TGTGCCACCAGCAGATCCGATGCGGGACAGGGGAATGAAAAACTGTTTTTT	CATSRSDAGQGNEKLFF
14	TRBV6-2/TRBV6-3	NA	TRBJ2-3	NA	TGTGCCAGCCTCCGGGCCCCTCACACAGATACGCAGTATTTT	CASLRAPHTDTQYF
16	TRBV12-3/TRBV12-4	NA	TRBJ1-5	NA	TGTGCCAGCAGTTCATCGGGACCGAGTAGCAATCAGCCCCAGCATTTT	CASSSSGPSSNQPQHF
12	TRBV30	NA	TRBJ1-1	NA	TGTGCCTGGCGCAGAGGGGACGCTGAAGCTTTCTTT	CAWRRGDAEAFF
14	TRBV7-9	TRBD1	TRBJ1-3	NA	TGTGCCAGCAGCGGACAGGATTTTGGAAACACCATATATTTT	CASSGQDFGNTIYF
15	TRBV27	NA	TRBJ1-5	NA	TGTGCCAGCAGTTTAGAGGGATATAGCAATCAGCCCCAGCATTTT	CASSLEGYSNQPQHF
13	TRBV6-1	NA	TRBJ2-7	NA	TGTGCCAGCAGTGAACCGGGGCCCTACGAGCAGTACTTC	CASSEPGPYEQYF
14	TRBV5-4	NA	TRBJ2-3	NA	TGTGCCAGCAGCGCACCCCCTAGCACAGATACGCAGTATTTT	CASSAPPSTDTQYF
13	TRBV9	NA	TRBJ2-2	NA	TGTGCCAGCAGCGTGGAGGACACCGGGGAGCTGTTTTTT	CASSVEDTGELFF
18	TRBV5-1	TRBD1	TRBJ2-7	NA	TGCGCCAGCAGCTTTCTAGGTCCCGCGGGACAGGGGGCCTACGAGCAGTACTTC	CASSFLGPAGQGAYEQYF
16	TRBV20-1	TRBD1	TRBJ2-3	NA	TGCAGTGCTAGAGGCGGTTTGGCAGGGGGTTCAGATACGCAGTATTTT	CSARGGLAGGSDTQYF
17	TRBV19	NA	TRBJ1-2	NA	TGTGCCAGTAAAGAGAGTGGGCAGCCCAGCAACCTTTATGGCTACACCTTC	CASKESGQPSNLYGYTF
14	TRBV2	NA	TRBJ1-5	NA	TGTGCCAGCAGTAGAGAGAGGGGCAATCAGCCCCAGCATTTT	CASSRERGNQPQHF
14	TRBV2	TRBD1	TRBJ2-3	NA	TGTGCCAGCTTGACAGGGGCGACTACTGATACGCAGTATTTT	CASLTGATTDTQYF
16	TRBV11-2	NA	TRBJ1-2	once	TGTGCCAGCAGCACCGACAGGCAGGGCCCTAACTATGGCTACACCTTC	CASSTDRQGPNYGYTF
14	TRBV7-8	NA	TRBJ1-1	NA	TGTGCCAGCAGCTTAGAGGCGGTCAACACTGAAGCTTTCTTT	CASSLEAVNTEAFF
16	TRBV15	TRBD1	TRBJ2-2	NA	TGTGCCACCAGCAGTAACAGGGGTGCGAACACCGGGGAGCTGTTTTTT	CATSSNRGANTGELFF